These 32 T cell receptor beta chains were all obtained from the same sample, sequenced in a study of OX40 agonist ivuxolimab in advanced cancers. The assay was immunoSEQ multiplex PCR, and TCRdb's table has in-frame clones only and misses some. This table has tens of thousands of clones, 84% appearing once. The sequenced sample was CD4+ or CD8+ T cells sorted from blood, obtained in a trial of the OX40 agonist ivuxolimab. These receptors all stem from an adult with an advanced solid tumor such as melanoma, head and neck, liver or kidney cancer.

This sequence joins TRBV5-1 and TRBJ1-1; D uncertain. V lost 0 bases and J lost 1, with 13 bases in between. CDR3 length: 16 residues. Germline loops: CDR1 SGHRS, CDR2 YFSETQ. The DNA of the CDR3 is TGCGCCAGCAGCTTGGCTTACCGAAAGGGGAACACTGAAGCTTTCTTT. The encoded protein is CASSLAYRKGNTEAFF.

The chain joins TRBV27 to TRBJ2-4, with a possible D match to TRBD1 (7 bases). CDR1 is MNHEY and CDR2 is SMNVEV in the germline V gene (reference sequence). Trimming took off 5 bases at V and 7 bases at J, with 12 bases between the two ends. The CDR3 has 13 amino acids. The CDR3 bases are TGTGCCAGCAGTCCCTCAGGGGGGAACATTCAGTACTTC. Translated, it gives CASSPSGGNIQYF.

This chain connects TRBV6-5 to TRBJ2-7, with D uncertain. The CDR3 spans 12 residues. Trimming shortened V by 7 bases and J by 2 bases, and 9 bases separated the two germline ends. CDR1 is MNHEY and CDR2 is SVGAGI in the germline V gene. CDR3 amino acids: CASKDGPYEQYF. The CDR3 DNA reads TGTGCCAGCAAAGACGGACCCTACGAGCAGTACTTC.

The chain recombines TRBV11-3 with TRBJ2-1, with D uncertain. Trimming left V 5 bases short and J 0 bases short, with 11 bases between. Per the germline V gene, CDR1 is SGHNT and CDR2 is YENEEA. The CDR3 runs to 15 residues. The CDR3 DNA is TGTGCCAGCAGCGGTCGCGAGAGCTCCTACAATGAGCAGTTCTTC. It is translated as CASSGRESSYNEQFF.

This clone was observed a single time. The chain combines TRBV2 with TRBJ2-1; D possibly matches TRBD1 or TRBD2 (5 bases each). The CDR3 is made up of 13 amino acids. Germline V lookup: CDR1 SNHLY, CDR2 FYNNEI. Trimming took 4 bases from V and 4 from J, leaving 8 bases between them. The CDR3 is CASSAGLYNEQFF. CDR3 coding DNA: TGTGCCAGCAGTGCGGGGCTATACAATGAGCAGTTCTTC.

This clone was observed a handful of times. The CDR3 is CASSTHTGNTEAFF. Here the CDR3 DNA reads TGTGCCAGTAGTACGCACACGGGTAACACTGAAGCTTTCTTT. This sequence joins TRBV19 and TRBJ1-1; D call uncertain. Germline assignment: CDR1 LNHDA and CDR2 SQIVND (reference sequence). The V and J ends lost 4 bases and 2 bases respectively, with 11 bases between them. This CDR3 spans 14 amino acids.

This clone was counted a single time. The genes are TRBV6-5 and TRBJ1-2; perhaps TRBD1 as D (6 bases). The CDR3 has 15 amino acids. The germline CDR1 and CDR2 sequences are MNHEY and SVGAGI. Trimming left V 5 bases short and J 3 bases short, with 16 bases between. As DNA, the CDR3 is TGTGCCAGCAGTCGAGGGACATCCCACTACTATGGCTACACCTTC. This codes for CASSRGTSHYYGYTF.

Regarding this clone: A far larger clone is only one base removed, so a read error is likely. Other DNA sequences in this sample translate to the same CDR3. The DNA for the CDR3 is TGTGCCTGGAGTGTACTTGGGGGGACTGAAGCTTTCTTT. It yields the protein CAWSVLGGTEAFF. The chain carries TRBV30 and TRBJ1-1; D perhaps matches TRBD1 (5 bases). This CDR3 is built from 13 residues. Trimming left V 0 bases short and J 5 bases short, with 10 bases between. Germline CDR1 is GTSNPN and CDR2 is SVGIG (reference sequence).

The V and J genes are TRBV2 and TRBJ2-7, with no clear D. Germline V gives CDR1 SNHLY, CDR2 FYNNEI. The V end lost 5 bases, the J end lost 6 bases, and 14 bases lay between the germline ends. The length of the CDR3 is 13 residues. In DNA form, the CDR3 reads TGTGCCAGCAGTTTCGAGGCCTTGGCCGAGCAGTACTTC. This sequence encodes CASSFEALAEQYF.

This rearrangement joins TRBV10-3 to TRBJ1-4, with D maybe TRBD1 (5 bases). Trimming cost V 6 bases and J 7 bases, with 9 bases left between them. The CDR3 spans 12 residues. The germline CDR1 and CDR2 sequences are ENHRY and SYGVKD. The DNA of the CDR3 is TGTGCCATCAGCCGGGACGGTGAAAAACTGTTTTTT. Its protein product is CAISRDGEKLFF.

The genes are TRBV5-4 and TRBJ1-3; D gene unclear. The germline V and J ends were trimmed by 0 bases and 2 bases, with 12 bases remaining between them. Germline values: CDR1 SGHNT, CDR2 YYREEE (reference sequence). The CDR3 totals 16 residues. This CDR3 is CASSLEGKGTGNTIYF. CDR3 DNA sequence: TGTGCCAGCAGCTTGGAGGGCAAAGGCACTGGAAACACCATATATTTT. The variable domain in full, completed from reference TRBV5-4 and TRBJ1-3, reads ETGVTQSPTHLIKTRGQQVTLRCSSQSGHNTVSWYQQALGQGPQFIFQYYREEENGRGNFPPRFSGLQFPNYSSELNVNALELDDSALYLCASSLEGKGTGNTIYFGEGSWLTVV.

The V and J genes are TRBV5-1 and TRBJ1-1; unclear D gene. The germline CDR1 and CDR2 sequences are SGHRS and YFSETQ. The ends were cut back, 4 bases at V and 3 bases at J, with 10 bases in the middle. The CDR3 is 13 amino acids. The CDR3 DNA reads TGCGCCAGCAGCCCTGTCCCGGACACTGAAGCTTTCTTT. Translated: CASSPVPDTEAFF.

V is TRBV27 and J is TRBJ1-2; D possibly corresponds to TRBD1 (6 bases). Looked up from germline, CDR1 is MNHEY and CDR2 is SMNVEV (reference sequence). The CDR3 has 13 residues. The V gene lost 5 bases and the J gene lost 4 bases, with 11 bases spanning the gap. The DNA of the CDR3 is TGTGCCAGCAGTGTAGCAGGGGTCTATGGCTACACCTTC. It yields the protein CASSVAGVYGYTF.

The genes are TRBV2 and TRBJ1-2; 7 bases line up with TRBD1. V gave up 5 bases and J gave up 0 bases; unmatched junction bases: 9. Germline CDR1 and CDR2: SNHLY and FYNNEI. The CDR3 totals 16 residues. CDR3 in amino acids: CASSFLTGTANYGYTF. DNA of the CDR3: TGTGCCAGCAGTTTCCTGACAGGGACAGCTAACTATGGCTACACCTTC.

The chain is built from TRBV21-1 and TRBJ1-4. TRBV21-1 is a known pseudogene. This CDR3 spans 14 amino acids. In DNA, the CDR3 is TGTGCCAGCAGACCGGGGGTGAGGGTTGAAAAACTGTTTTTT. As protein: CASRPGVRVEKLFF.

This chain connects TRBV5-6 to TRBJ1-5, with 7 nucleotides matching TRBD1. The CDR3 consists of 15 residues. With V trimmed by 4 bases and J by 2 bases, 6 bases remained unmatched. CDR1 is SGHDT, CDR2 YYEEEE, per germline. The CDR3 nucleotides read TGTGCCAGCAGCCCTCACAGGGGAGGCAATCAGCCCCAGCATTTT. The encoded protein is CASSPHRGGNQPQHF.

V and J are TRBV29-1 and TRBJ2-1; 9 bases are shared with TRBD1. After removal of 7 bases from V and 5 bases from J, the junction contained 12 bases not matched to a gene. The germline gives CDR1 SQVTM, CDR2 ANQGSEA. CDR3 length equals 15 residues. CDR3 sequence: CSARGVTGGHNEQFF. For the CDR3, the DNA is TGCAGCGCCCGGGGGGTAACAGGGGGCCACAATGAGCAGTTCTTC.

V is TRBV9 and J is TRBJ1-1; 8 bases agree with TRBD1. Germline assignment: CDR1 SGDLS and CDR2 YYNGEE. V dropped 3 bases and J dropped 8; count of bases not matched to a gene: 12. The CDR3 covers 15 residues. The CDR3 sequence: CASSERGQAVGEAFF. The CDR3 coding sequence is TGTGCCAGCAGCGAACGGGGACAGGCTGTAGGAGAAGCTTTCTTT.

In its sample, this clone was seen a few times. The chain couples TRBV7-3 to TRBJ2-2, with 11 positions matching TRBD2. The CDR3 consists of 17 residues. V trimming: 2 bases; J trimming: 5 bases; junction bases outside the gene matches: 7. In germline, CDR1 is SGHTA, CDR2 FQGTGA. Here the CDR3 reads CASSLDGSGRATGELFF. The DNA for the CDR3 is TGTGCCAGCAGCTTAGATGGTAGCGGGAGGGCAACCGGGGAGCTGTTTTTT.

By share of the sample, this clone is medium-sized. This chain uses TRBV29-1 with TRBJ2-1, with TRBD1 matching 10 bases. V was pared by 4 bases and J by 8 bases, with 11 bases of the junction left unmatched. This CDR3 is 15 amino acids long. Looked up from germline, CDR1 is SQVTM and CDR2 is ANQGSEA. CDR3 sequence (DNA): TGCAGCGTTGTCCTGGGGGGACAGGGGATTCATGAGCAGTTCTTC. Its translation: CSVVLGGQGIHEQFF.

This chain joins TRBV7-2 and TRBJ2-2; perhaps TRBD1 as D (7 bases). V was cut by 7 bases and J by 9 bases, with 27 bases left in between. CDR3 length: 17 amino acids. Germline CDR1 reads SGHTA; CDR2 reads FQGNSA. The CDR3 bases are TGTGCCAGCACCTCCACCCGCGGGACTGAGAGGGGGCGGGAGCTGTTTTTT. Its protein product is CASTSTRGTERGRELFF.

This clone was seen a single time. V usage is TRBV2 and J usage is TRBJ1-6; 10 nucleotides align to TRBD1. V lost 6 bases to trimming and J lost 10 bases; unmatched junction nucleotides: 6. The germline CDR1 and CDR2 sequences are SNHLY and FYNNEI. The CDR3 contains 14 residues. The DNA of the CDR3 is TGTGCCAGCAGGACAGGGGGCGCGGGGTCACCCCTCCACTTT. Translation: CASRTGGAGSPLHF.

The chain joins TRBV27 to TRBJ1-6, with no clear D. V shed 6 bases and J shed 7 bases, with 7 bases lying between them. The CDR3 has 12 residues. Germline values: CDR1 MNHEY, CDR2 SMNVEV (reference sequence). The CDR3 spells CASSRGNSPLHF. In nucleotides, the CDR3 is TGTGCCAGCAGCCGAGGCAATTCACCCCTCCACTTT.

The V and J genes are TRBV11-2 and TRBJ2-3, with 12 bases identical to TRBD2. The V gene's germline CDR1 is SGHAT and CDR2 FQNNGV. The CDR3 runs 16 residues. With V trimmed by 2 bases and J by 8 bases, 8 bases remained unmatched. CDR3 residues: CASSLQSSGGAGTQYF. DNA of the CDR3: TGTGCCAGCAGCTTACAATCTAGCGGGGGGGCCGGTACGCAGTATTTT.

V gene TRBV7-9 combines with J gene TRBJ1-2; D is perhaps TRBD1 (5 bases). This CDR3 is 15 amino acids long. Trimming took off 5 bases at V and 8 bases at J, with 21 bases between the two ends. Germline values: CDR1 SEHNR, CDR2 FQNEAQ (reference sequence). The CDR3 loop is CASSVTGTSLTGYTF. The CDR3 nucleotides read TGTGCCAGCAGCGTAACCGGGACGAGCCTAACGGGCTACACCTTC.

V usage is TRBV11-2 and J usage is TRBJ2-1, with 11 bases lining up with TRBD2. V shed 4 bases, J shed 9 bases, and the junction held 5 bases outside the gene matches. Germline V gene lookup returns CDR1 SGHAT and CDR2 FQNNGV. The CDR3 length is 14 residues. This CDR3 reads CASSYSGRAGEQFF. The CDR3 DNA follows: TGTGCCAGCAGCTATAGCGGGAGGGCCGGTGAGCAGTTCTTC. The full variable domain, rest sourced from reference TRBV11-2 and TRBJ2-1, is EAGVAQSPRYKIIEKRQSVAFWCNPISGHATLYWYQQILGQGPKLLIQFQNNGVVDDSQLPKDRFSAERLKGVDSTLKIQPAKLEDSAVYLCASSYSGRAGEQFFGPGTRLTVL.

V is TRBV7-2 and J is TRBJ1-2; no firm D call. Trimming left V 3 bases short and J 8 bases short, with 16 bases between. This CDR3 contains 14 residues. Germline V gives CDR1 SGHTA, CDR2 FQGNSA. The CDR3 bases are TGTGCCAGCAGCTTTGGCGGCAGCCAGAGGGGCTACACCTTC. Translated: CASSFGGSQRGYTF.

This clone was recorded a few times. This chain joins TRBV7-9 and TRBJ2-2; 7 bases match TRBD2. Germline CDR1 SEHNR, CDR2 FQNEAQ (reference sequence). V shed 7 bases, J shed 5 bases, and the junction held 10 bases outside the gene matches. This CDR3 is built from 15 residues. CDR3 region: CASNPGGFGTGELFF. The CDR3, as DNA: TGTGCCAGCAACCCGGGGGGATTCGGGACCGGGGAGCTGTTTTTT. Complete variable domain (other parts from reference TRBV7-9 and TRBJ2-2): DTGVSQNPRHKITKRGQNVTFRCDPISEHNRLYWYRQTLGQGPEFLTYFQNEAQLEKSRLLSDRFSAERPKGSFSTLEIQRTEQGDSAMYLCASNPGGFGTGELFFGEGSRLTVL.

This clone was detected once. The chain couples TRBV19 to TRBJ2-4; TRBD2 is a possible D gene (6 bases). This CDR3 has 14 residues. Trimming shortened V by 3 bases and J by 15 bases, and 21 bases separated the two germline ends. Germline V CDR1 and CDR2: LNHDA, SQIVND (reference sequence). This CDR3 reads CASSIKGDSPLRYF. As DNA, the CDR3 is TGTGCCAGTAGTATCAAAGGGGACTCCCCCTTGAGGTACTTC.

V and J are TRBV7-2 and TRBJ1-1, with a possible D match to TRBD1 (5 bases). V gave up 6 bases and J gave up 4 bases, with 12 bases separating them. The CDR3 consists of 13 residues. Per the germline V gene, CDR1 is SGHTA and CDR2 is FQGNSA. This CDR3 reads CASSNRISTEAFF. CDR3 nucleotides: TGTGCCAGCAGTAACAGGATTAGCACTGAAGCTTTCTTT.

The rearrangement links TRBV18 to TRBJ2-5, with D possibly TRBD1 on 6 matching bases. CDR1 and CDR2 from the germline V gene are KGHSH and LQKENI. Trimming shortened V by 10 bases and J by 4 bases, and 19 bases separated the two germline ends. This CDR3 has 14 residues. CDR3 amino acids: CATAMGQTRETQYF. DNA of the CDR3: TGTGCCACCGCGATGGGACAAACAAGAGAGACCCAGTACTTC.

The chain combines TRBV6-6 with TRBJ2-7, with 7 nucleotides matching TRBD2. This CDR3 comprises 15 residues. Germline CDR1 is MNHNY and CDR2 is SVGAGI (reference sequence). The junction had 7 bases not matched to a gene; V was cut back by 5 bases and J by 0 bases. CDR3 nucleotide sequence: TGTGCCAGCAGTGCGGCTAGCGGTTACTCCTACGAGCAGTACTTC. It codes for CASSAASGYSYEQYF.